This T cell receptor beta chain was observed in a study of vaccination effects on CD4 cells after COVID-19. Findings and limits, study-wide: Of the vaccine-induced clones from healthy vaccinees, merely 1 of 255 recognized common cold coronaviruses as well. Marked clonal contraction was seen late after vaccination (in both infection- and vaccine-induced clones).

Sequencing followed a ViraFEST assay step that expanded antigen-specific CD4+ T cells with viral peptide pools. At the end of around eleven days of culture, CD4+ T cells were isolated. Each participant received a vaccine that was either BNT162b2 or mRNA-1273, given as two doses. On this clone: Its antigen is unidentified.

The table came from immunoSEQ multiplex PCR; TCRdb's copy has only in-frame clones and leaves some out. The sample includes approximately 28,000 clones, almost 80% of them seen just once. This receptor was obtained from a human donor who received a COVID-19 vaccine. Some clones in this sample may be carry-over from other donors' samples. The sequencing used CD4+ T cells from PBMCs cultured with SARS-CoV-2 spike peptides, collected after COVID-19 vaccination.

The CDR3 reads CASSPSSPGHITDTQYF. The CDR3 region has the DNA TGTGCCAGCAGCCCGAGTTCTCCGGGACACATCACAGATACGCAGTATTTT. This chain uses TRBV9 with TRBJ2-3; tentatively, D is TRBD1 (6 bases). The germline V gene encodes CDR1 SGDLS and CDR2 YYNGEE. The V end was cut by 4 bases, the J end by 2 bases, with 20 bases between. The CDR3 totals 17 residues. Complete variable domain (other parts from reference TRBV9 and TRBJ2-3): DSGVTQTPKHLITATGQRVTLRCSPRSGDLSVYWYQQSLDQGLQFLIQYYNGEERAKGNILERFSAQQFPDLHSELNLSSLELGDSALYFCASSPSSPGHITDTQYFGPGTRLTVL.